This T cell receptor beta chain originates from a study of T cell responses to AZD1222 COVID-19 vaccine. Germline V gene lookup returns CDR1 SGHNT and CDR2 YENEEA. This CDR3 spans 15 amino acids. Trimming removed 5 bases from V and 0 bases from J, with 10 bases in between. This clone was counted between two and nine times. Assay: immunoSEQ multiplex PCR; the TCRdb copy retains only in-frame clones and omits some. The sample carries some 150,000 clones, more than 70% recorded once. The sequences come from peripheral blood, collected on day 0 of MenACWY control vaccination. This TCR was sampled from an adult in good health. The chain links TRBV11-3 to TRBJ1-4; D uncertain. CDR3 in DNA: TGTGCCAGCAGCCGCCTCCGGTCAACTAATGAAAAACTGTTTTTT. Residues: CASSRLRSTNEKLFF.